The clone carrying this TCR beta chain is a singleton in its sample. Original processing methods: Quantification of nucleated cells was approximated via reference gene primer amplification. Method: immunoSEQ multiplex PCR; TCRdb's copy keeps in-frame clones and lacks some. V and J calls and clone size are given by that table; D and trimming were obtained from the DNA. This table holds 95,000 to 110,000 clones, 80% to 95% found once. The data were obtained in a study of blood T cell repertoires in COVID-19. Whole-study context: Samples of COVID-19 (acute and convalescent) were obtained from the United States, Italy and Spain. The analysed material was cDNA or gDNA that came from T cells, B-cell-depleted T cells, or PBMCs.

The sequence was collected from a woman in her 30s with acute or convalescent COVID-19. Sequenced: peripheral blood.

CDR3 bases: TGTGCCATCTCAAGCGGGAGGGGATATGAGCAGTTCTTC. Its protein is CAISSGRGYEQFF. This chain links TRBV10-3 with TRBJ2-1; 10 bases agree with TRBD2. V lost 8 bases, J lost 8 bases, and 6 bases stayed unmatched. Germline V gene lookup returns CDR1 ENHRY and CDR2 SYGVKD. This CDR3 has 13 residues.